The 3 T cell receptor beta chains reported below all come from one sample, sequenced in a study of human T cells and chemical hapten exposure. Via MiXCR, TCRdb re-called the RACE reads, giving one row per CDR3 protein. The sample holds around 340,000 distinct CDR3 sequences; 5.5% to 8% are singletons and the top ten take around 8.4%. As for time point: patch test 1, 2 weeks after DPC sensitization. This sample's treatment: therapeutic diphenylcyclopropenone sensitization with weekly scalp DPC. This material consisted of whole blood, taken in connection with sensitization to the hapten diphenylcyclopropenone (DPC). The receptors here all came from a young woman with alopecia areata. Some clones in this sample may be carry-over from other donors' samples.

This clonotype appeared many times. As DNA, the CDR3 is TGTGCCAGCAGCCCAGCGGGCTATAATTCACCCCTCCACTTT. Its protein is CASSPAGYNSPLHF. The rearrangement links TRBV6-6 to TRBJ1-6; D gene uncertain. The ends were cut back, 6 bases at V and 3 bases at J, with 9 bases in the middle. The CDR3 contains 14 residues. Germline V gives CDR1 MNHNY, CDR2 SVGAGI (reference sequence).

This clonotype was observed a handful of times. The chain uses TRBV9 and TRBJ2-4; a weak D match, TRBD2 (6 bases). Germline assignment: CDR1 SGDLS and CDR2 YYNGEE. Trimming stripped 0 bases from V and 7 bases from J, with 14 bases between. The length of the CDR3 is 15 residues. The CDR3 here is CASSVGGDGGNIQYF. CDR3 DNA: TGTGCCAGCAGCGTAGGAGGGGATGGGGGGAACATTCAGTACTTC. Complete variable domain (other parts from reference TRBV9 and TRBJ2-4): DSGVTQTPKHLITATGQRVTLRCSPRSGDLSVYWYQQSLDQGLQFLIQYYNGEERAKGNILERFSAQQFPDLHSELNLSSLELGDSALYFCASSVGGDGGNIQYFGAGTRLSVL.

The sample holds many counts of this clonotype. The rearrangement joins TRBV6-1 to TRBJ1-4; 9 bases agree with TRBD1. The CDR3 sequence is 15 residues long. V was clipped by 7 bases and J by 7 bases; unmatched bases: 10. The germline gives CDR1 MNHNS, CDR2 SASEGT. The CDR3: CASKTGGKIGEKLFF. In DNA, the CDR3 is TGTGCCAGCAAGACAGGGGGGAAAATCGGTGAAAAACTGTTTTTT.